Below are 31 T cell receptor beta chains sequenced from a single sample in a study of shared clonotypes between healthy human individuals. Generated by immunoSEQ multiplex PCR, the TCRdb table keeps only in-frame clones and is missing some. The sample records hundreds of thousands of clones, 79% being singletons. Sequenced input: PBMCs. The receptors here all came from a woman aged 40-49 years in good health. Some clones in this sample may be carry-over from other donors' samples.

This chain uses TRBV11-2 with TRBJ1-4; no reliable D call. Trimming cost V 4 bases and J 8 bases, with 17 bases left between them. Germline CDR1 and CDR2: SGHAT and FQNNGV. The CDR3 consists of 15 residues. CDR3 loop: CASSYLPNSGEKLFF. CDR3 coding DNA: TGTGCCAGCAGCTACCTCCCCAACTCGGGGGAAAAACTGTTTTTT. Looking up the rest from reference TRBV11-2 and TRBJ1-4 gives the full variable domain: EAGVAQSPRYKIIEKRQSVAFWCNPISGHATLYWYQQILGQGPKLLIQFQNNGVVDDSQLPKDRFSAERLKGVDSTLKIQPAKLEDSAVYLCASSYLPNSGEKLFFGSGTQLSVL.

This clone was seen a single time. The CDR3 bases are TGTGCCAGCAGCTTAGCTGAGGCCCCTAACTATGGCTACACCTTC. This translates into CASSLAEAPNYGYTF. This chain links TRBV7-9 with TRBJ1-2; D gene ambiguous. V lost 0 bases and J lost 0, with 8 bases in between. Germline CDR1 is SEHNR and CDR2 is FQNEAQ (reference sequence). The CDR3 spans 15 residues.

Only a few counts were recorded for this clone. V usage is TRBV5-1 and J usage is TRBJ1-2; TRBD1 matches at 12 bases. The CDR3 sequence is 18 residues long. Trimming at V came to 3 bases and at J to 1 base, leaving 10 bases not matched to a gene. CDR1 SGHRS and CDR2 YFSETQ come from the germline V gene. DNA for the CDR3: TGCGCCAGCAGCTCTGGGACAGGGGGCGCTGGCAGTAACTATGGCTACACCTTC. Protein product: CASSSGTGGAGSNYGYTF. The full variable domain, its missing parts supplied by reference TRBV5-1 and TRBJ1-2, is KAGVTQTPRYLIKTRGQQVTLSCSPISGHRSVSWYQQTPGQGLQFLFEYFSETQRNKGNFPGRFSGRQFSNSRSEMNVSTLELGDSALYLCASSSGTGGAGSNYGYTFGSGTRLTVV.

The V call is TRBV18, the J call TRBJ2-2, with a tentative D call TRBD2 (5 bases). Per the germline V gene, CDR1 is KGHSH and CDR2 is LQKENI. This CDR3 spans 16 amino acids. Between the trimmed V and J ends, which lost 0 bases and 5 bases, there was a span of 13 bases. CDR3 nucleotide sequence: TGTGCCAGCTCACCACCGGGGATGAGAGGGACCGGGGAGCTGTTTTTT. Translation gives CASSPPGMRGTGELFF.

This chain uses TRBV28 with TRBJ1-4; no clear D gene. Germline V lookup: CDR1 MDHEN, CDR2 SYDVKM. This CDR3 region has 13 residues. The germline V and J ends were trimmed by 5 bases and 8 bases, with 12 bases remaining between them. CDR3 region: CASSPPDAEKLFF. The CDR3 region has the DNA TGTGCCAGCAGTCCCCCCGACGCCGAAAAACTGTTTTTT.

This sequence joins TRBV7-9 and TRBJ2-5, with 14 nucleotides matching TRBD2. CDR3 length equals 17 residues. Germline V CDR1 and CDR2: SEHNR, FQNEAQ (reference sequence). With 1 base clipped from V and 5 bases from J, the junction kept 6 bases outside the gene matches. Here the CDR3 reads CASSLGGTSGRVETQYF. The CDR3, as DNA: TGTGCCAGCAGCTTAGGGGGGACTAGCGGGAGAGTTGAGACCCAGTACTTC.

V gene TRBV7-6 combines with J gene TRBJ2-7, with TRBD2 identical over 7 bases. CDR1 and CDR2 from the germline V gene are SGHVS and FNYEAQ. The CDR3 length is 14 residues. J gave up 3 bases and V 5 bases, and 7 bases lay outside the gene matches. The CDR3 nucleotides read TGTGCCAGCAGCCCATCGCGGGGGAACTACGAGCAGTACTTC. The encoded protein is CASSPSRGNYEQYF.

Notes on this clone: A read error may produce the germline difference seen at one junction end. Different DNA sequences within this sample yield the same CDR3. The CDR3 here is CASSQRVRTDTQYF. CDR3 nucleotides: TGTGCCAGCAGTCAACGGGTGCGCACGGATACGCAGTATTTT. V gene TRBV28 combines with J gene TRBJ2-3; D is undetermined. This CDR3 has 14 amino acids. Germline V gene lookup returns CDR1 MDHEN and CDR2 SYDVKM.

The rearrangement uses TRBV30 and TRBJ1-5; 11 nucleotides agree with TRBD1. The trim removed 3 bases at V and 1 base at J, leaving 8 bases unmatched. This CDR3 is built from 17 residues. Germline V gene data show CDR1 as GTSNPN and CDR2 as SVGIG (reference sequence). Here the CDR3 reads CAWSLDRGPGSNQPQHF. For the CDR3, the DNA is TGTGCCTGGAGCTTGGACAGGGGGCCTGGAAGCAATCAGCCCCAGCATTTT.

The chain has TRBV18 and TRBJ2-1; no clear D gene. CDR1 and CDR2 (germline): KGHSH, LQKENI. This CDR3 has 15 residues. Deletions cut 1 base from V and 3 bases from J, with 10 bases between. This CDR3 reads CASSPLFEIYNEQFF. The CDR3 DNA reads as TGTGCCAGCTCACCACTTTTCGAGATCTACAATGAGCAGTTCTTC.

The chain carries TRBV5-1 and TRBJ1-1; D is possibly TRBD1 (5 bases). This CDR3 contains 13 residues. V lost 0 bases, J lost 6 bases, and 9 bases lay in between. The germline CDR1 and CDR2 sequences are SGHRS and YFSETQ. The CDR3 coding sequence is TGCGCCAGCAGCTTGGCCGGGGGGGCTGAAGCTTTCTTT. It specifies CASSLAGGAEAFF.

The rearrangement uses TRBV5-1 and TRBJ1-1, with D unresolved. The CDR3 has 14 amino acids. V was shortened by 5 bases and J by 0 bases, with 11 bases between the two germline ends. In germline, CDR1 is SGHRS, CDR2 YFSETQ. The CDR3 loop reads CASRETSMNTEAFF. CDR3 bases: TGCGCCAGCAGGGAGACCAGCATGAACACTGAAGCTTTCTTT. Supplemented by reference TRBV5-1 and TRBJ1-1, the full variable domain reads KAGVTQTPRYLIKTRGQQVTLSCSPISGHRSVSWYQQTPGQGLQFLFEYFSETQRNKGNFPGRFSGRQFSNSRSEMNVSTLELGDSALYLCASRETSMNTEAFFGQGTRLTVV.

The V call is TRBV2, the J call TRBJ2-1, with 11 bases matching TRBD1. The length of the CDR3 is 15 residues. Trimming removed 4 bases from V and 8 bases from J; junction bases left unmatched: 7. Germline loops: CDR1 SNHLY, CDR2 FYNNEI. CDR3 DNA: TGTGCCAGCAGTGTTCGGACAGGGGGCGGGGATGAGCAGTTCTTC. Protein product: CASSVRTGGGDEQFF. The full variable domain, completed using reference TRBV2 and TRBJ2-1, is EPEVTQTPSHQVTQMGQEVILRCVPISNHLYFYWYRQILGQKVEFLVSFYNNEISEKSEIFDDQFSVERPDGSNFTLKIRSTKLEDSAMYFCASSVRTGGGDEQFFGPGTRLTVL.

This clone was detected once. V and J are TRBV28 and TRBJ2-4; a weak D match, TRBD1 (7 bases). V lost 6 bases to trimming and J lost 0 bases, with 18 bases between them. Germline assignment: CDR1 MDHEN and CDR2 SYDVKM. The CDR3 loop spans 17 amino acids. In nucleotides, the CDR3 is TGTGCCAGCAGCCCCCCAGGGGGGCAGATAGCCAAAAACATTCAGTACTTC. It translates to CASSPPGGQIAKNIQYF.

This clone was found many times. The sample has other DNA sequences that encode this CDR3 too. V gene TRBV5-4 combines with J gene TRBJ1-1; D ambiguous. The germline V and J ends were trimmed by 0 bases and 3 bases, with 12 bases remaining between them. The CDR3 covers 15 residues. From germline, CDR1 is SGHNT and CDR2 YYREEE (reference sequence). In DNA form, the CDR3 reads TGTGCCAGCAGCTTGGGCCCAGACTCTCACACTGAAGCTTTCTTT. Amino acid sequence: CASSLGPDSHTEAFF.

This chain joins TRBV19 and TRBJ2-1, with D possibly being TRBD2 (6 bases). V shed 3 bases and J shed 6 bases, with 12 bases lying between them. The CDR3 consists of 14 residues. The germline gives CDR1 LNHDA, CDR2 SQIVND (reference sequence). CDR3 sequence (DNA): TGTGCCAGTAGTATCGGAGGGACGAGCAATGAGCAGTTCTTC. The encoded protein is CASSIGGTSNEQFF.

This clone has just one count. The same CDR3 also results from other DNA sequences found in this sample. The chain carries TRBV9 and TRBJ2-7, with a weak D call TRBD1 (5 bases). There are 14 residues in the CDR3. V lost 1 base, J lost 0 bases, and 8 bases lay in between. Germline CDR1 is SGDLS and CDR2 is YYNGEE. The CDR3, as DNA: TGTGCCAGCAGCGTAACAGGTAGCTCCTACGAGCAGTACTTC. This translates into CASSVTGSSYEQYF.

The V gene is TRBV11-2, the J gene TRBJ2-3; 11 nucleotides align to TRBD2. The CDR3 has 18 residues. J gave up 4 bases and V 1 base, and 10 bases lay outside the gene matches. The V gene's germline CDR1 is SGHAT and CDR2 FQNNGV. The CDR3 here is CASSLALYSGRGADTQYF. CDR3 DNA sequence: TGTGCCAGCAGCTTAGCGCTTTATAGCGGGAGGGGAGCAGATACGCAGTATTTT.

This clone was recorded once. This chain joins TRBV28 and TRBJ1-2; 7 positions agree with TRBD1. Germline trimming cut 6 bases from V and 4 bases from J; bases unmatched to any gene: 17. The CDR3 consists of 17 residues. Germline lookup yields CDR1 MDHEN and CDR2 SYDVKM. This chain's CDR3 is CASRKRQGGFYGYGYTF. The CDR3 DNA follows: TGTGCCAGCAGGAAACGACAGGGAGGATTCTACGGCTATGGCTACACCTTC.

The chain is built from TRBV5-1 and TRBJ1-1; D is unresolved. The germline V gene encodes CDR1 SGHRS and CDR2 YFSETQ. V was clipped by 0 bases and J by 12 bases, with 9 bases between them. The CDR3 loop spans 11 amino acids. CDR3 loop: CASSLGTASFF. The CDR3 region has the DNA TGCGCCAGCAGCTTGGGTACAGCCTCTTTCTTT.

The chain couples TRBV18 to TRBJ2-4; TRBD2 matches 8 bases. Germline V gene data show CDR1 as KGHSH and CDR2 as LQKENI. CDR3 length: 16 residues. V lost 3 bases to trimming and J lost 9 bases; unmatched junction nucleotides: 13. The CDR3 nucleotides are TGTGCCAGCTCACCGAAGTCTAGCGGGTGGGATGGCATTCAGTACTTC. Translating it yields CASSPKSSGWDGIQYF.

J is TRBJ1-2 and V is TRBV29-1; D call uncertain. The germline CDR1 and CDR2 sequences are SQVTM and ANQGSEA. V was shortened by 8 bases and J by 14 bases, with 18 bases between the two germline ends. The CDR3 loop spans 10 amino acids. The CDR3 DNA is TGCAGCCTACGAATGGCGGCGGGGACCTTC. It translates to CSLRMAAGTF.

The chain has TRBV11-2 and TRBJ2-2; TRBD1 aligns across 9 bases. This CDR3 region has 16 residues. V lost 5 bases to trimming and J lost 2 bases; unmatched junction nucleotides: 6. Per germline, CDR1 SGHAT and CDR2 FQNNGV. The CDR3: CASSHTGQGNTGELFF. The CDR3 bases are TGTGCCAGCAGCCACACGGGACAGGGAAACACCGGGGAGCTGTTTTTT.

V is TRBV2 and J is TRBJ1-2; D possibly corresponds to TRBD1 (6 bases). Germline values: CDR1 SNHLY, CDR2 FYNNEI. This CDR3 is built from 13 residues. V lost 8 bases, J lost 4 bases, and 14 bases lay in between. CDR3 in DNA: TGTGCCAGCCTGGACAGAGATGTCTATGGCTACACCTTC. Translated: CASLDRDVYGYTF.

This clone showed up just a few times. The chain joins TRBV19 to TRBJ1-5; possibly TRBD1 for D (6 bases). Germline V CDR1 and CDR2: LNHDA, SQIVND (reference sequence). The V end was cut by 9 bases, the J end by 4 bases, with 13 bases between. CDR3 size: 13 residues. The CDR3 DNA is TGTGCCAGCCAGCCGGGGGCAAATCAGCCCCAGCATTTT. Its translation is CASQPGANQPQHF.

This rearrangement joins TRBV27 to TRBJ2-7; D is ambiguous. This CDR3 has 14 residues. The germline CDR1 and CDR2 sequences are MNHEY and SMNVEV (reference sequence). Deletions cut 8 bases from V and 2 bases from J, with 16 bases between. The DNA for the CDR3 is TGTGCCAGCGTCTCAATGCTTTTCCCCTACGAGCAGTACTTC. This codes for CASVSMLFPYEQYF.

The rearrangement joins TRBV14 to TRBJ2-3; the D gene is possibly TRBD2 (5 bases). V was pared by 2 bases and J by 0 bases, with 12 bases between. CDR1 SGHDN and CDR2 FVKESK come from the germline V gene. This CDR3 has 16 amino acids. This chain's CDR3 is CASSQFRAASTDTQYF. In nucleotides, the CDR3 is TGTGCCAGCAGCCAATTCCGAGCGGCTAGCACAGATACGCAGTATTTT.

Many counts were recorded for this clone. The chain recombines TRBV9 with TRBJ2-1; maybe TRBD2 (5 bases). CDR3 size: 16 residues. Looked up from germline, CDR1 is SGDLS and CDR2 is YYNGEE. V was cut by 0 bases and J by 2 bases, with 12 bases left in between. CDR3 nucleotides: TGTGCCAGCAGCGTAGCGGAGCGGTTTCCCTACAATGAGCAGTTCTTC. The encoded protein is CASSVAERFPYNEQFF.

The V gene is TRBV19, the J gene TRBJ1-1, with TRBD1 identical over 10 bases. V lost 5 bases and J lost 4; bases outside the gene matches: 4. CDR3 length equals 14 residues. Germline V gene data show CDR1 as LNHDA and CDR2 as SQIVND (reference sequence). Written as DNA, the CDR3 is TGTGCCAGTAGTGCGGACAGGGGGGGCACTGAAGCTTTCTTT. Its protein is CASSADRGGTEAFF.

This sequence joins TRBV14 and TRBJ2-7, with D unresolved. V gave up 1 base and J gave up 3 bases, with 10 bases separating them. CDR1 is SGHDN, CDR2 FVKESK, per germline. The length of the CDR3 is 14 residues. The CDR3 protein is CASSQGRDHYEQYF. The CDR3 region has the DNA TGTGCCAGCAGCCAAGGGAGAGACCACTACGAGCAGTACTTC.

This chain links TRBV27 with TRBJ1-1, with a tentative D call TRBD1 (5 bases). With 0 bases removed from V and 4 bases from J, the gap between germline ends came to 15 bases. Germline lookup yields CDR1 MNHEY and CDR2 SMNVEV (reference sequence). The CDR3 is 16 amino acids. CDR3 in amino acids: CASSLSGRAPITEAFF. DNA of the CDR3: TGTGCCAGCAGTTTATCGGGCAGGGCCCCAATCACTGAAGCTTTCTTT.